The clone carrying this T cell receptor beta chain has a handful of counts. This entry is derived from a study of response to subunit inactivated influenza vaccine. Via MiXCR, TCRdb re-called the RT-PCR reads, giving one row per CDR3 protein. The table includes roughly 620,000 distinct CDR3 sequences, approximately 11% detected once. The same sample was also used in a study of T cells expressing NK-cell markers. This second study says: Making the TCR beta cDNA relied on 5'RACE template switching with UMIs. It was from sorted CD3+CD56+NKG2C+, CD3+CD56+NKG2C- and CD3+CD56-NKG2C+ T cells that TCR beta repertoires came. HCMV seropositivity marked most of the eight sequenced donors; one was seronegative. The study did not resolve the HCMV specificity of expanded NKG2C+ T cell clones.

The sequencing used PBMCs from blood, collected on the day of vaccination. This TCR came from a man aged 45 to 65 who received an inactivated influenza vaccine.

The CDR3 nucleotides read TGTGCCAGCAGTGACAGGGTCCCAGGGGAGCTGTTTTTT. It yields the protein CASSDRVPGELFF. V and J are TRBV7-8 and TRBJ2-2, with TRBD1 matching over 7 bases. Per the germline V gene, CDR1 is SGHVS and CDR2 is FQNEAQ. V was clipped by 6 bases and J by 8 bases; unmatched bases: 6. The CDR3 sequence is 13 residues long. Full variable domain (remainder filled in from reference TRBV7-8 and TRBJ2-2): GAGVSQSPRYKVAKRGQDVALRCDPISGHVSLFWYQQALGQGPEFLTYFQNEAQLDKSGLPSDRFFAERPEGSVSTLKIQRTQQEDSAVYLCASSDRVPGELFFGEGSRLTVL.